The rows below give T cell receptor beta chains drawn from one sample of a study of cytomegalovirus exposure and HLA in healthy donors. The repertoire was sequenced with immunoSEQ multiplex PCR; TCRdb's copy has only in-frame clones and lacks some. The sample has 150,000 to 200,000 clones, roughly 86% seen once. What was sequenced was PBMCs. Receptor source: a man aged 18 to 29 in good health and CMV-seropositive. Both conserved end residues are part of each CDR3. The D gene is left open where the match is weak. The size entry is marked missing in some rows and otherwise reads once, few, many or a size class.

TRBJ1-4	TRBV7-8	-	-	TGTGCCAGCAGCTTAGAACAGGGTGGTGAAAAACTGTTTTTT	CASSLEQGGEKLFF
TRBJ2-1	TRBV6-6	-	-	TGTGCCAGCAGCAACAAGCCTAGCAGAGCCAATGAGCAGTTCTTC	CASSNKPSRANEQFF
TRBJ2-1	TRBV11-3	-	TRBD1	TGTGCCAGCAGCTTAGATTACAGGGGATACAATGAGCAGTTCTTC	CASSLDYRGYNEQFF
TRBJ2-7	TRBV4-2	-	TRBD2	TGTGCCAGCAGCCTCGGGACTAGAGGCTACGAGCAGTACTTC	CASSLGTRGYEQYF
TRBJ2-4	TRBV19	once	TRBD1	TGTGCCAGTAGTATAGGGGGAGAGGGGGCGAACATTCAGTACTTC	CASSIGGEGANIQYF
TRBJ1-2	TRBV27	-	TRBD1	TGTGCCAGCAGTCCCCGGACAGGGAGCAGCTATGGCTACACCTTC	CASSPRTGSSYGYTF
TRBJ2-5	TRBV7-2	-	-	TGTGCCAGCAGCACTAGGACCCAAGAGACCCAGTACTTC	CASSTRTQETQYF
TRBJ2-2	TRBV7-2	-	TRBD2	TGTGCCACCCTCTACCGGGGGAGGGGTGCCGGGGAGCTGTTTTTT	CATLYRGRGAGELFF
TRBJ1-1	TRBV5-4	-	-	TGTGCCAGCACCGCGTCAGGCGGACAGCCTCAAGCTTTCTTT	CASTASGGQPQAFF
TRBJ1-1	TRBV5-1	-	-	TGCGCCAGCAGCTTGGGGGGGGGAGGGCTAGCTTTCTTT	CASSLGGGGLAFF
TRBJ2-2	TRBV28	-	TRBD1	TGTGCCAGCAGCCTCCGACAGGGGTTGACCGGGGAGCTGTTTTTT	CASSLRQGLTGELFF
TRBJ1-2	TRBV10-3	-	-	TGTGCCATACCCCGGGAGAGGGGCTATGGCTACACCTTC	CAIPRERGYGYTF
TRBJ2-7	TRBV2	-	-	TGTGCCAGCAGTGCCCAGGGGCGCGAGCAGTACTTC	CASSAQGREQYF
TRBJ2-7	TRBV28	-	-	TGTGCCAGCAGTTTGAAAGCAATAAGCTCCTACGAGCAGTACTTC	CASSLKAISSYEQYF
TRBJ1-2	TRBV15	-	-	TGTGCCACCAGCAGGCTCCTAGGCTACACCTTC	CATSRLLGYTF
TRBJ2-1	TRBV5-1	once	TRBD2	TGCGCCAGCAGCTTGGAGCCCCCGGGACTAGGTTCCTACAATGAGCAGTTCTTC	CASSLEPPGLGSYNEQFF
TRBJ2-1	TRBV30	-	TRBD1	TGTGCCTGGTGGGTACCAGAGACAGGGGACAATGAGCAGTTCTTC	CAWWVPETGDNEQFF
TRBJ1-1	TRBV13	once	-	TGTGCCAGCAGCAACGCCAAGGACACATACCAAGCTTTCTTT	CASSNAKDTYQAFF
TRBJ1-4	TRBV7-9	-	-	TGTGCCAGCAGCTTAGGGGGCCAGCCTGAAAAACTGTTTTTT	CASSLGGQPEKLFF
TRBJ2-2	TRBV9	once	TRBD1	TGTGCCAGCAGCGTAGCTAGGACAGGGAATAGACTGTCGCCCGGGGAGCTGTTTTTT	CASSVARTGNRLSPGELFF
TRBJ2-1	TRBV4-3	-	-	TGCGCCAGCAGCCCCTGGACACCGAGCTCCTACAATGAGCAGTTCTTC	CASSPWTPSSYNEQFF
TRBJ2-7	TRBV18	few	TRBD2	TGTGCCAGCTCAGACCGCGGGGGAGAGCAGTACTTC	CASSDRGGEQYF
TRBJ2-5	TRBV4-1	few	-	TGCGCCAGCAGCCCCGGCGGATTAGCGGCAGAAGTACAAGAGACCCAGTACTTC	CASSPGGLAAEVQETQYF
TRBJ1-1	TRBV21-1	-	-	TGTGCCAGCCGGAACGGGGTCGTCACTGAAGCTTTCTTT	CASRNGVVTEAFF
TRBJ2-3	TRBV2	-	-	TGTGCCAGCAGCCCACAGGCCGGCCTGAGAGTTACGCAGTATTTT	CASSPQAGLRVTQYF
TRBJ2-1	TRBV19	-	TRBD2	TGTGCCAGTAGTATAGTCGGGAGGGGGACTGAGCAGTTCTTC	CASSIVGRGTEQFF
TRBJ2-5	TRBV5-1	-	-	TGCGCCAGCAGCCCCTGGGAGTCTGACGAGGAGACCCAGTACTTC	CASSPWESDEETQYF
TRBJ1-1	TRBV5-6	-	-	TGTGCCAGCAGCTTGGGTCTATGGGAAGCTTTCTTT	CASSLGLWEAFF
TRBJ2-7	TRBV13	once	TRBD1	TGTGCCAGCAGCCCAGACAGGGGGAGGGGACCCGAGCAGTACTTC	CASSPDRGRGPEQYF
TRBJ2-7	TRBV5-1	-	-	TGCGCCAGCAGCTTGGCCATGGGGACAACCTCCTACGAGCAGTACTTC	CASSLAMGTTSYEQYF
TRBJ2-3	TRBV7-2	-	-	TGTGCCAGCAGCCAAGAACGGGTGGATACGCAGTATTTT	CASSQERVDTQYF
TRBJ2-3	TRBV28	-	-	TGTGCCAGCAGCCGCGACACAGATACGCAGTATTTT	CASSRDTDTQYF
TRBJ2-3	TRBV5-4	-	TRBD2	TGTGCCAGCAGCGCCGGACTAGCGGGAAGCACAGATACGCAGTATTTT	CASSAGLAGSTDTQYF
TRBJ2-2	TRBV28	-	-	TGTGCCAGCAGTTTTCTGGACTCGAGCACCGGGGAGCTGTTTTTT	CASSFLDSSTGELFF
TRBJ2-3	TRBV9	-	-	TGTGCCAGCAGCGGTGCTAGCGGCACAGATACGCAGTATTTT	CASSGASGTDTQYF
TRBJ1-5	TRBV4-3	once	TRBD1	TGCGCCAGCAGCCAAGATGGACAGGGGGATCAGCCCCAGCATTTT	CASSQDGQGDQPQHF
TRBJ2-7	TRBV27	-	-	TGTGCCAGCAGTTTAAGGGGGAGGGTCTACGAGCAGTACTTC	CASSLRGRVYEQYF
TRBJ2-7	TRBV23-1	once	TRBD1	TGCGCCAGCAGTCAACCCGGGACAGGGCGTTTCGTGCAGTACTTC	CASSQPGTGRFVQYF
TRBJ2-1	TRBV9	-	TRBD1	TGTGCCAGCAGCGTAGCGACAGGGGGTGAGCAGTTCTTC	CASSVATGGEQFF
TRBJ2-1	TRBV5-1	-	TRBD2	TGCGCCAGCAGCTTGGAAGGCGGGGGGGATGAGCAGTTCTTC	CASSLEGGGDEQFF
TRBJ2-7	TRBV4-1	-	-	TGCGCCAGCAGCCAAGCCCCAGAGACTACCTACGAGCAGTACTTC	CASSQAPETTYEQYF
TRBJ2-3	TRBV28	-	-	TGTGCCAGCAGTTCGAGAGTTCCAGATACGCAGTATTTT	CASSSRVPDTQYF
TRBJ1-2	TRBV4-2	-	-	TGTGCCAGCAGCCAAGATGGGGCTGGCTACACCTTC	CASSQDGAGYTF
TRBJ1-1	TRBV6-6	-	-	TGTGCCAGCAGTACTCGGGCGGGGAACACTGAAGCTTTCTTT	CASSTRAGNTEAFF
TRBJ1-1	TRBV7-9	-	TRBD1	TGTGCCAGCAGCCCACAGGGGGGACTACGGAACACTGAAGCTTTCTTT	CASSPQGGLRNTEAFF
TRBJ2-7	TRBV5-1	-	-	TGCGCCAGCAGCTTAACTACCCCTCCCTACGAGCAGTACTTC	CASSLTTPPYEQYF
TRBJ2-7	TRBV13	once	TRBD1	TGTGCCAGCAGCGCGACGACAGGGGATGTCCCTTCCTACGAGCAGTACTTC	CASSATTGDVPSYEQYF
TRBJ1-5	TRBV4-2	-	TRBD1	TGTGCCAGCAGCCACACAGGGGAGGAGCAGCCCCAGCATTTT	CASSHTGEEQPQHF
TRBJ2-2	TRBV10-3	-	-	TGTGCCATCGGAAGGAGCGGGGAGCTGTTTTTT	CAIGRSGELFF
TRBJ2-1	TRBV5-1	-	TRBD1	TGCGCCAGCAGCAGACAGGGTGACAATGAGCAGTTCTTC	CASSRQGDNEQFF
TRBJ1-2	TRBV4-2	-	-	TGTGCCAGCAGCCAAGAGCCCACATTTAACTATGGCTACACCTTC	CASSQEPTFNYGYTF